The entry that follows covers one TCR beta chain sequence. This clone was found once. Its antigen target is currently unknown. No much larger clone is present one base from it, and per-base qualities are unavailable. The data derive from a study of technical replicates of blood from a handful of donors (dated by TCRdb to the late 2010s). Receptor amplification or capture employed the immunoSEQ multiplex PCR assay. Sourced from immuneACCESS, this table was stored by TCRdb with only in-frame sequences that have V and J called. A share of the clones is absent; for the studies checked, an unresolved V gene accounts for under half, and the remainder has no known explanation. Within this sample are 75,000 to 100,000 clones, with less than 95% of them counted one time only. The ten most abundant clones make up more than 0.35% of the sample. From cysteine to phenylalanine, the CDR3 is 15 amino acids long. The entry retains the CDR3 DNA only, 45 bases that are in frame from base 1. According to the germline V gene, CDR1 reads MNHNS and CDR2 reads SASEGT. V is clipped by 4 bases and J by 4 bases, and the sequence between their germline boundaries is 17 bases long.

The chain couples TRBV6-1 to TRBJ2-7; D gene: possibly TRBD2, on 6 matching bases. The sequenced sample was T cells isolated from PBMCs. The source is a human donor in good health. The nucleotide sequence reads TGTGCCAGCAGTGCCGGGACTCTAGGGAGTTACGAGCAGTACTTC. Translated, it reads CASSAGTLGSYEQYF.